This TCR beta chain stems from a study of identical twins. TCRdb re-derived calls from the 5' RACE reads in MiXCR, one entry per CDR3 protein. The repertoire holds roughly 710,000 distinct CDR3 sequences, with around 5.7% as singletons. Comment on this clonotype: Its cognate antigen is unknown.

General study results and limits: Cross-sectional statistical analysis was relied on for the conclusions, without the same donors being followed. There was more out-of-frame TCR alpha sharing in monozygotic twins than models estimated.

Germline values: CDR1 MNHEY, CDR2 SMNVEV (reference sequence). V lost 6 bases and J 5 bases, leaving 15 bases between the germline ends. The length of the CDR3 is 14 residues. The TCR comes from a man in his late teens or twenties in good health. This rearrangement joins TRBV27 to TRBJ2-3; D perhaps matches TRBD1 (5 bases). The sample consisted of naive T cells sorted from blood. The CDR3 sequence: CASRQIPREDTQYF. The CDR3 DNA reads TGTGCCAGCAGACAGATACCCAGGGAAGATACGCAGTATTTT.